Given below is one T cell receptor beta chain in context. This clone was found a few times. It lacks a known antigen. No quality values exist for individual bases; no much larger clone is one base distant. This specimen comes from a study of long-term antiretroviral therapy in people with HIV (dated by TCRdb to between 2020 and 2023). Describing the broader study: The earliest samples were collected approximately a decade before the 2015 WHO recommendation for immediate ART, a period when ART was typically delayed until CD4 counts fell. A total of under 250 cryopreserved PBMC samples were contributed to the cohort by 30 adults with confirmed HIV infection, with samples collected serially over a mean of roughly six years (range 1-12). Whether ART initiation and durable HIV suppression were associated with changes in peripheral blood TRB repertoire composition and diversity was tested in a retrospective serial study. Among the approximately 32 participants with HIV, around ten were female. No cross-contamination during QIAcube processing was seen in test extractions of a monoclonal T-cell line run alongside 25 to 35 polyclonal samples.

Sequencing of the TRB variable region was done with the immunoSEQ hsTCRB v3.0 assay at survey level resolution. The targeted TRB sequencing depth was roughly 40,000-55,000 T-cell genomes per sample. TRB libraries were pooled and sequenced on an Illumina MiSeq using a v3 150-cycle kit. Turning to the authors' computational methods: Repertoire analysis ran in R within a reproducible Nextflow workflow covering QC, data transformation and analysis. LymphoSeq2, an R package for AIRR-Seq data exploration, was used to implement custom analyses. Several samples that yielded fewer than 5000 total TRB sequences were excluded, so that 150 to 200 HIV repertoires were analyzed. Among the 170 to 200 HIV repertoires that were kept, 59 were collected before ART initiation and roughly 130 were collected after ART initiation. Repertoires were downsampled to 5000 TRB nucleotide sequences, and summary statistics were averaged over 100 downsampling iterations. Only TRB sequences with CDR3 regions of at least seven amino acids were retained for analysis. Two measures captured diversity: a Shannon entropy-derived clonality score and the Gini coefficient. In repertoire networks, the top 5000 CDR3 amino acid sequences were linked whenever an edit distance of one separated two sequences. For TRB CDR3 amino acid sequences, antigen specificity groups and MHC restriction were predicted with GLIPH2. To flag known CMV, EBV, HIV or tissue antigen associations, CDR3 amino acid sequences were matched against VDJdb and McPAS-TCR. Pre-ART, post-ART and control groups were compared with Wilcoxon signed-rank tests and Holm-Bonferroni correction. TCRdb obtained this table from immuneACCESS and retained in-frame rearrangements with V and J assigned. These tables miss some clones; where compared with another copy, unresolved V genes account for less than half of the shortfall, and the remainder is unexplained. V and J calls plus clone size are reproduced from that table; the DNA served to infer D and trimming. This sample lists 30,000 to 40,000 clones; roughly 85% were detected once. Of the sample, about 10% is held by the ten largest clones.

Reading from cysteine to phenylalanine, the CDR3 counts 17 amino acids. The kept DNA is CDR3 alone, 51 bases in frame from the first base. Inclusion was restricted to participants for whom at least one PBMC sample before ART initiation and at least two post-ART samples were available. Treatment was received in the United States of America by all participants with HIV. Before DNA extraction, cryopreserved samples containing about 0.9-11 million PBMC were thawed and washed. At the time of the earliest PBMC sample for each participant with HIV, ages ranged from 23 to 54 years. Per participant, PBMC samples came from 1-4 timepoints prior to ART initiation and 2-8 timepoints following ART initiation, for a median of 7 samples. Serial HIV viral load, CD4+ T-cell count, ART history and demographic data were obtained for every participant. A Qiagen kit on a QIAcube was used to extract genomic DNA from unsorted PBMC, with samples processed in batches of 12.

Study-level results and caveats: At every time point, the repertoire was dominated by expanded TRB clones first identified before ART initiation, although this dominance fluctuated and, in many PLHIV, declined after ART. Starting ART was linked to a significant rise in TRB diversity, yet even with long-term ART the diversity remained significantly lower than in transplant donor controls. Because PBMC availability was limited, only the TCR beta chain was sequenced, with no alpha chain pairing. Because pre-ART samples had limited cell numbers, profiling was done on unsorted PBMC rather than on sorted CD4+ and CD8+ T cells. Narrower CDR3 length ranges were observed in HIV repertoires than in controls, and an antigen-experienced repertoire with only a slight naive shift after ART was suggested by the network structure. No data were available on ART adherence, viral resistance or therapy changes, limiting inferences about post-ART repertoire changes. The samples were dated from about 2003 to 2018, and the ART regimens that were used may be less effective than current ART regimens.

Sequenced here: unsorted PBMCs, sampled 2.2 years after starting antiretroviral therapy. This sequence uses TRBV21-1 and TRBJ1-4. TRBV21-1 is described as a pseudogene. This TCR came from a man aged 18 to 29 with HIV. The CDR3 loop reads CASSKAGGNPTNEKLFF. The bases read TGTGCCAGCAGCAAAGCGGGGGGAAACCCCACTAATGAAAAACTGTTTTTT.